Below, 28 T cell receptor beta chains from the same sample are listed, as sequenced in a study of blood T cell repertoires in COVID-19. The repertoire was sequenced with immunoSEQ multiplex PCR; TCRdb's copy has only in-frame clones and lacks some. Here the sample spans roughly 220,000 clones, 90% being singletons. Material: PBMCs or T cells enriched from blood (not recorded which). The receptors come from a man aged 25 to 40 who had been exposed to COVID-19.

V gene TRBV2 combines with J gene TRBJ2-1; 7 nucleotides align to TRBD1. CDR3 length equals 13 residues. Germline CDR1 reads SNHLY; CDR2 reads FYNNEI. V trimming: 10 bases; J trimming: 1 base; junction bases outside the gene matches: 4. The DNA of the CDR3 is TGTGCCATCGACAGGGATTCCTACAATGAGCAGTTCTTC. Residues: CAIDRDSYNEQFF.

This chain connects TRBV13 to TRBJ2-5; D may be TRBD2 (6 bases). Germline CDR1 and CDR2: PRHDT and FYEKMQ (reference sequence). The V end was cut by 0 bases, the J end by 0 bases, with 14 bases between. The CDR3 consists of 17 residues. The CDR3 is CASSLGLALDNQETQYF. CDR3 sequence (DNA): TGTGCCAGCAGCTTAGGCCTAGCGTTAGACAACCAAGAGACCCAGTACTTC.

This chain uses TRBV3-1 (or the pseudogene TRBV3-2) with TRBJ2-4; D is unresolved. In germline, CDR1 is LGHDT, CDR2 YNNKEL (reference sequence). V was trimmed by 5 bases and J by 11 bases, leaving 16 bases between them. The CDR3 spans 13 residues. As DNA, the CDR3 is TGTGCCAGCAGCGTGTCCCCCACGCCGGTTCAGTACTTC. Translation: CASSVSPTPVQYF.

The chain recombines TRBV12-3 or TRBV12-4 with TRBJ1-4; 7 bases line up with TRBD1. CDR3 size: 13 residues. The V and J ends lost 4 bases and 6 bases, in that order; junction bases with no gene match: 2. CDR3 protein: CASSSDRDEKLFF. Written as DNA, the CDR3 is TGTGCCAGCAGTTCTGACAGGGATGAAAAACTGTTTTTT.

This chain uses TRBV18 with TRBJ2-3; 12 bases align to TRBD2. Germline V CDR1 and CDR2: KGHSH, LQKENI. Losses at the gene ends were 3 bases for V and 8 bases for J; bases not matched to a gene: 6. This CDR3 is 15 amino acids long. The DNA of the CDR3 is TGTGCCAGCTCACCTTGGACTAGCGGGGAAGGTACGCAGTATTTT. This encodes CASSPWTSGEGTQYF.

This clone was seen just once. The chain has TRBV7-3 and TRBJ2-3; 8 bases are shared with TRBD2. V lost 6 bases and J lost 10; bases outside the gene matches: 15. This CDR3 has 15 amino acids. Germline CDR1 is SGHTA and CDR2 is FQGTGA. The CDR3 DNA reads TGTGCCAGCAGGTCAGGACTAGCATCCCGTGAGTCGCAGTATTTT. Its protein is CASRSGLASRESQYF. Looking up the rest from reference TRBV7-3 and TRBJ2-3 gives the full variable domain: GAGVSQTPSNKVTEKGKYVELRCDPISGHTALYWYRQSLGQGPEFLIYFQGTGAADDSGLPNDRFFAVRPEGSVSTLKIQRTERGDSAVYLCASRSGLASRESQYFGPGTRLTVL.

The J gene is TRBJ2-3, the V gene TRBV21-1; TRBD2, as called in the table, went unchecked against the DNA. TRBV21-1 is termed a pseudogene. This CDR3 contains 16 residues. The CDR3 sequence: CASTEATSRVEDTQYF. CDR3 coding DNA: TGTGCCAGCACGGAAGCAACATCACGGGTGGAAGATACGCAGTATTTT.

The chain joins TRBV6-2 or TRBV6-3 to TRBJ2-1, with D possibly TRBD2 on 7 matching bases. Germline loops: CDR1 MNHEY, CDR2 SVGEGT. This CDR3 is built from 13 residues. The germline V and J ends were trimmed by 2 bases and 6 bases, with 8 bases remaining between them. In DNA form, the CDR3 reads TGTGCCAGCAGTTACGGGGGGGCCAATGAGCAGTTCTTC. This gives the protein CASSYGGANEQFF.

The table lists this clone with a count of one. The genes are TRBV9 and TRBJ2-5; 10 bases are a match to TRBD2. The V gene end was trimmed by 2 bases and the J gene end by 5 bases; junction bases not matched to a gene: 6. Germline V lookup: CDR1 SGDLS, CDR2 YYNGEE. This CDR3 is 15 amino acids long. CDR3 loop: CASSVSSGGFETQYF. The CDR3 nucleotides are TGTGCCAGCAGCGTCTCTAGCGGGGGTTTCGAGACCCAGTACTTC.

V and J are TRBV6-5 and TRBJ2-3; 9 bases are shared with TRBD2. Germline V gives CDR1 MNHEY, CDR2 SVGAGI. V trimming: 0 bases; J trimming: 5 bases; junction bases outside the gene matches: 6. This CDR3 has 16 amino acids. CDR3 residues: CASSYSKAGGEDTQYF. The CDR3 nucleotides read TGTGCCAGCAGTTACTCGAAGGCGGGGGGGGAAGATACGCAGTATTTT.

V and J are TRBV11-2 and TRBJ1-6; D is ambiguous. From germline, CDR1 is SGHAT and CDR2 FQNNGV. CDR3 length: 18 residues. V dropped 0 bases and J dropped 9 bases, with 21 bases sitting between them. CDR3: CASSLDPYKEAWGSPLHF. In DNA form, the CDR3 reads TGTGCCAGCAGCTTAGATCCGTACAAGGAGGCCTGGGGTTCACCCCTCCACTTT.

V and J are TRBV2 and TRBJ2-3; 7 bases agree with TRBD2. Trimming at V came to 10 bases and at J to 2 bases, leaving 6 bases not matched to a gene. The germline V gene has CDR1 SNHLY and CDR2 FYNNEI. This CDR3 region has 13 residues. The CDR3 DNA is TGTGCCATCGGGACTACCGACACAGATACGCAGTATTTT. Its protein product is CAIGTTDTDTQYF.

This CDR3 reads CSVVSQTSGVSNEQFF. CDR3 DNA sequence: TGCAGCGTTGTATCCCAAACTAGCGGGGTTTCCAATGAGCAGTTCTTC. The chain is built from TRBV29-1 and TRBJ2-1; 10 nucleotides agree with TRBD2. CDR1 is SQVTM, CDR2 ANQGSEA, per germline. The CDR3 extends over 16 amino acids. Trimming cost V 4 bases and J 6 bases; bases outside gene matches: 12.

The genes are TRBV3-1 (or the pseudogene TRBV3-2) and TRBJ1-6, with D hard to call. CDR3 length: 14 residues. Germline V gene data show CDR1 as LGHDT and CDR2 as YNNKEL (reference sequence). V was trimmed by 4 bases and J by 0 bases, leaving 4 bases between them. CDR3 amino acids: CASSRSSYNSPLHF. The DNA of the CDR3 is TGTGCCAGCAGCCGTAGCTCCTATAATTCACCCCTCCACTTT.

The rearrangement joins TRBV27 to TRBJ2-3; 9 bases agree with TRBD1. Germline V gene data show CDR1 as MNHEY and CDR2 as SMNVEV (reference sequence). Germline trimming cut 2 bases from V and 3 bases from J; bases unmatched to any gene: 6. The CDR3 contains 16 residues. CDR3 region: CASSLMTGGMTDTQYF. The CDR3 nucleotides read TGTGCCAGCAGTTTAATGACAGGGGGAATGACAGATACGCAGTATTTT.

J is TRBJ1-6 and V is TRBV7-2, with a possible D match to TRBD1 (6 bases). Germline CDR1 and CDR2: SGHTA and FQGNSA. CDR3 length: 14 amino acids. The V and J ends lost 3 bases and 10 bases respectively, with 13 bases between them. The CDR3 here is CASSFYRDGSPLHF. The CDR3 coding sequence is TGTGCCAGCAGCTTCTACAGGGATGGATCACCCCTCCACTTT.

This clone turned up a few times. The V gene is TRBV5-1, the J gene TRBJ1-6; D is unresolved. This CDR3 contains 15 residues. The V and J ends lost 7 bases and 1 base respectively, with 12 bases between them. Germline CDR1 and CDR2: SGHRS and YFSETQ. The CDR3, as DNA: TGCGCCAGCGCCCGGGGAGGGTCCTATAATTCACCCCTCCACTTT. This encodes CASARGGSYNSPLHF.

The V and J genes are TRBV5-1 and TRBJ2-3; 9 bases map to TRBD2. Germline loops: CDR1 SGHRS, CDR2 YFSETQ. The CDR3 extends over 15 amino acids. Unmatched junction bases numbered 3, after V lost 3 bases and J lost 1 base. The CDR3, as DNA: TGCGCCAGCAGCTCTATAGCGGGGGGCACAGATACGCAGTATTTT. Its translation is CASSSIAGGTDTQYF.

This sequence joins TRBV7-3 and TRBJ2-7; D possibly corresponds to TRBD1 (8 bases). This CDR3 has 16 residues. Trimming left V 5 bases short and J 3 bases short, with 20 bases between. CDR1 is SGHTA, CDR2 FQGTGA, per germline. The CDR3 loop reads CASSPTRQGTIYEQYF. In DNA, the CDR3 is TGTGCCAGCAGCCCTACCCGACAGGGGACTATCTACGAGCAGTACTTC.

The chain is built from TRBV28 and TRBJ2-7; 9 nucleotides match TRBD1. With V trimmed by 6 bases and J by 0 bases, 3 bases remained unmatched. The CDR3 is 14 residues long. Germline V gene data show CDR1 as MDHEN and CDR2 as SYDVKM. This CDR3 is CASSRTGVSYEQYF. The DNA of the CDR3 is TGTGCCAGCAGCCGGACAGGGGTCTCCTACGAGCAGTACTTC.

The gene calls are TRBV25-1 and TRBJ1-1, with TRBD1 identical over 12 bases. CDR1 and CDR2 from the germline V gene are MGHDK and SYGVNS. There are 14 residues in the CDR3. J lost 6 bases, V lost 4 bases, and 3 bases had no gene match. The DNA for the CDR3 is TGTGCCAGCAGTGGGGACAGGGGGCAATCTGAAGCTTTCTTT. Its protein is CASSGDRGQSEAFF.

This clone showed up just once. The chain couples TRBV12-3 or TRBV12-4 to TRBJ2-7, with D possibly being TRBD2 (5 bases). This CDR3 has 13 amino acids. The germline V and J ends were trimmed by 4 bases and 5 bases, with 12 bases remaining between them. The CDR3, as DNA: TGTGCCAGCAGTTCCCCGGGATGGGACGAGCAGTACTTC. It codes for CASSSPGWDEQYF.

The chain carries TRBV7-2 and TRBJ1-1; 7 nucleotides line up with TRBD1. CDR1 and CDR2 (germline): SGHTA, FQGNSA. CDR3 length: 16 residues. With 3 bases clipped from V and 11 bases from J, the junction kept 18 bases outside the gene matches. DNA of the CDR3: TGTGCCAGCAGCTTCCCCCAGCCTGACAGGGCCCCGGGGGCTTTCTTT. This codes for CASSFPQPDRAPGAFF.

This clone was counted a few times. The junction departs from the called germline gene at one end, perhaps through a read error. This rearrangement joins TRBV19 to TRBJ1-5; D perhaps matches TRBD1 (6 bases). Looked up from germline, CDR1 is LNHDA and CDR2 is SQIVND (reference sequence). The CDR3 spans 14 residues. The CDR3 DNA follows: TGTGCCGGTAGAGGGGGATATAGCAATCAGCCCCAGCATTTT. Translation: CAGRGGYSNQPQHF.

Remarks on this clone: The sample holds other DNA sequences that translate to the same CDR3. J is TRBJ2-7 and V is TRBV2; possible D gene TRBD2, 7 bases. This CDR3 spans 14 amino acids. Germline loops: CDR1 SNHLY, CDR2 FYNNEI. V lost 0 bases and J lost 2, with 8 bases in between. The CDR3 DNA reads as TGTGCCAGCAGTGAAGCGGGGGGGCCCTACGAGCAGTACTTC. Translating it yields CASSEAGGPYEQYF. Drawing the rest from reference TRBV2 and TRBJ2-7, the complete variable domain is EPEVTQTPSHQVTQMGQEVILRCVPISNHLYFYWYRQILGQKVEFLVSFYNNEISEKSEIFDDQFSVERPDGSNFTLKIRSTKLEDSAMYFCASSEAGGPYEQYFGPGTRLTVT.

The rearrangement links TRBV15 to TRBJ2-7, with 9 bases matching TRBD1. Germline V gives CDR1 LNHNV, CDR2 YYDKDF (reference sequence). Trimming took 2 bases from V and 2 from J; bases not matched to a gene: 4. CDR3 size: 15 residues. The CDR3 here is CATSRIGQGPYEQYF. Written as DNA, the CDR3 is TGTGCCACCAGCAGAATAGGACAGGGGCCCTACGAGCAGTACTTC.

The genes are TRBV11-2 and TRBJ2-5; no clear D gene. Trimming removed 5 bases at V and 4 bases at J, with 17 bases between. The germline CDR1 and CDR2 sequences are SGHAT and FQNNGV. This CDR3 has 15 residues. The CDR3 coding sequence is TGTGCCAGCAGCCTAACCGGGTCCCAGAGAGAGACCCAGTACTTC. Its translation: CASSLTGSQRETQYF.

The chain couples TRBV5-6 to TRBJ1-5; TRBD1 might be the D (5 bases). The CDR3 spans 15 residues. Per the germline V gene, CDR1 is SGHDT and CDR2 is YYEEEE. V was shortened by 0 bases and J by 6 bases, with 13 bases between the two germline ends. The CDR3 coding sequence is TGTGCCAGCAGCTTGGGTCAGGGAATCGGTCAGCCCCAGCATTTT. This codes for CASSLGQGIGQPQHF.